One and the same sample provided the 14 T cell receptor beta chains below, sequenced in a study of OX40 agonist ivuxolimab in advanced cancers. Assay used: immunoSEQ multiplex PCR; TCRdb lists only in-frame clones, some missing. Of tens of thousands of clones listed, more than 70% were seen once; the top ten hold roughly 7.9%. The sample in question was CD4+ or CD8+ T cells sorted from blood, obtained in a trial of the OX40 agonist ivuxolimab. The receptors shown here come from an adult with an advanced solid tumor such as melanoma, head and neck, liver or kidney cancer.

V usage is TRBV27 and J usage is TRBJ1-1; D uncertain. Germline V gene sequence: CDR1 MNHEY, CDR2 SMNVEV (reference sequence). V gave up 2 bases and J gave up 4 bases, with 11 bases separating them. The CDR3 contains 14 residues. CDR3 nucleotides: TGTGCCAGCAGTTTAAGGGCAGGATTCACTGAAGCTTTCTTT. Its protein is CASSLRAGFTEAFF.

This chain joins TRBV6-6 and TRBJ2-7; D may be TRBD1 (6 bases). The V and J ends lost 5 bases and 0 bases respectively, with 11 bases between them. The germline gives CDR1 MNHNY, CDR2 SVGAGI (reference sequence). CDR3 size: 14 residues. CDR3 region: CASSLTTGSYEQYF. The CDR3 DNA is TGTGCCAGCAGTCTCACGACAGGCTCCTACGAGCAGTACTTC.

The chain carries TRBV10-3 and TRBJ2-2; 8 nucleotides agree with TRBD1. The CDR3 extends over 14 amino acids. The ends lost 7 bases at V and 5 bases at J; junction bases unmatched: 6. The germline CDR1 and CDR2 sequences are ENHRY and SYGVKD. Here the CDR3 reads CAINDRGETGELFF. CDR3 nucleotides: TGTGCCATCAACGACAGGGGAGAAACCGGGGAGCTGTTTTTT.

The V and J genes are TRBV5-6 and TRBJ2-7; no firm D call. The germline V gene encodes CDR1 SGHDT and CDR2 YYEEEE. This CDR3 spans 12 amino acids. V was cut by 0 bases and J by 6 bases, with 7 bases left in between. In DNA, the CDR3 is TGTGCCAGCAGCTTGGGTACAGCCGAGCAGTACTTC. It encodes CASSLGTAEQYF.

The chain couples TRBV4-3 to TRBJ1-5, with D perhaps matching TRBD1 (6 bases). The CDR3 is made up of 17 amino acids. Trimming removed 2 bases from V and 1 base from J, with 15 bases in between. The germline V gene has CDR1 LGHNA and CDR2 YSLEER. In DNA, the CDR3 is TGCGCCAGCAGCCAAAGGATACAGGGAAGGAGCAATCAGCCCCAGCATTTT. Its translation: CASSQRIQGRSNQPQHF.

This clone was seen a handful of times. The chain carries TRBV7-9 and TRBJ2-7; weak D call: TRBD1 (6 bases). This CDR3 region has 14 residues. Germline V CDR1 and CDR2: SEHNR, FQNEAQ (reference sequence). The V end was cut by 5 bases, the J end by 0 bases, with 11 bases between. The CDR3 loop is CASSPQGTSYEQYF. CDR3 DNA sequence: TGTGCCAGCAGCCCCCAGGGGACCTCCTACGAGCAGTACTTC.

The rearrangement joins TRBV19 to TRBJ1-1; D unclear. The CDR3 totals 14 residues. The germline V and J ends were trimmed by 3 bases and 0 bases, with 8 bases remaining between them. Per the germline V gene, CDR1 is LNHDA and CDR2 is SQIVND (reference sequence). CDR3 coding DNA: TGTGCCAGTAGTATTGGAGGGATGAACACTGAAGCTTTCTTT. Amino acids: CASSIGGMNTEAFF.

The V and J genes are TRBV7-8 and TRBJ1-5; D call uncertain. Trimming took off 4 bases at V and 10 bases at J, with 14 bases between the two ends. CDR3 length: 13 residues. Per germline, CDR1 SGHVS and CDR2 FQNEAQ. As DNA, the CDR3 is TGTGCCAGCAGCTCCGAAATCATCACCCCCCAGCATTTT. Amino acids: CASSSEIITPQHF. The whole variable domain, remainder taken from reference TRBV7-8 and TRBJ1-5, is GAGVSQSPRYKVAKRGQDVALRCDPISGHVSLFWYQQALGQGPEFLTYFQNEAQLDKSGLPSDRFFAERPEGSVSTLKIQRTQQEDSAVYLCASSSEIITPQHFGDGTRLSIL.

The chain has TRBV6-5 and TRBJ1-1; D is unresolved. The ends were cut back, 1 base at V and 4 bases at J, with 16 bases in the middle. The CDR3 runs to 16 residues. Germline V gives CDR1 MNHEY, CDR2 SVGAGI. The CDR3 sequence is CASSYFRGGWGTEAFF. CDR3 DNA sequence: TGTGCCAGCAGTTACTTCCGCGGAGGATGGGGCACTGAAGCTTTCTTT.

This clone was seen only once. V is TRBV15 and J is TRBJ2-1; 9 bases are shared with TRBD2. V gave up 1 base and J gave up 2 bases; unmatched junction bases: 3. Germline V gene sequence: CDR1 LNHNV, CDR2 YYDKDF (reference sequence). This CDR3 is built from 16 residues. The CDR3 bases are TGTGCCACCAGCAGAGGTTCTAGCGGGACCTACAATGAGCAGTTCTTC. Protein product: CATSRGSSGTYNEQFF.

The gene calls are TRBV5-5 and TRBJ2-3; 8 nucleotides line up with TRBD2. Trimming removed 1 base from V and 0 bases from J; junction bases left unmatched: 13. Germline V gene sequence: CDR1 SGHKS, CDR2 YYEKEE (reference sequence). This CDR3 spans 19 amino acids. This CDR3 is CASSLKPAGVILSTDTQYF. The CDR3 DNA sequence: TGTGCCAGCAGCTTGAAACCAGCGGGGGTAATTCTTAGCACAGATACGCAGTATTTT.

The chain recombines TRBV6-5 with TRBJ1-2, with 10 bases aligning to TRBD1. CDR3 size: 15 residues. V trimming: 6 bases; J trimming: 6 bases; junction bases outside the gene matches: 10. Germline lookup yields CDR1 MNHEY and CDR2 SVGAGI. CDR3 residues: CASRDQGQGLDGYTF. The CDR3 nucleotides read TGTGCCAGCAGGGACCAGGGACAGGGGCTGGATGGCTACACCTTC.

The rearrangement joins TRBV10-3 to TRBJ1-4, with 9 bases aligning to TRBD1. With 6 bases clipped from V and 7 bases from J, the junction kept 6 bases outside the gene matches. Germline V gene lookup returns CDR1 ENHRY and CDR2 SYGVKD. CDR3 length equals 14 residues. The CDR3 spells CAIRGQGYGEKLFF. CDR3 bases: TGTGCCATCAGGGGACAGGGCTATGGTGAAAAACTGTTTTTT.

The chain links TRBV30 to TRBJ1-4; 9 nucleotides agree with TRBD1. With 3 bases clipped from V and 6 bases from J, the junction kept 5 bases outside the gene matches. The germline V gene has CDR1 GTSNPN and CDR2 SVGIG (reference sequence). CDR3 length: 14 residues. DNA of the CDR3: TGTGCCTGGAGAAGGACAGGGGCTGATGAAAAACTGTTTTTT. Translation gives CAWRRTGADEKLFF. The full variable domain, rest sourced from reference TRBV30 and TRBJ1-4, is SQTIHQWPATLVQPVGSPLSLECTVEGTSNPNLYWYRQAAGRGLQLLFYSVGIGQISSEVPQNLSASRPQDRQFILSSKKLLLSDSGFYLCAWRRTGADEKLFFGSGTQLSVL.